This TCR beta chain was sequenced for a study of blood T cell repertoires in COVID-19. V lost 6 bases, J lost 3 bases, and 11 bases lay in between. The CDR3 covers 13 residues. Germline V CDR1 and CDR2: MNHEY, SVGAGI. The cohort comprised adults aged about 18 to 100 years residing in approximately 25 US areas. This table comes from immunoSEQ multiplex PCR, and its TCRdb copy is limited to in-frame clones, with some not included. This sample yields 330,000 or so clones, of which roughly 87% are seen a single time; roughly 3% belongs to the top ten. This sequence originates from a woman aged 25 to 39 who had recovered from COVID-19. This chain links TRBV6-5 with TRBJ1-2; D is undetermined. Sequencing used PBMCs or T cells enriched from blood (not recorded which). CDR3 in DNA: TGTGCCAGCAGCCACGATGGGCACTATGGCTACACCTTC. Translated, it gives CASSHDGHYGYTF.